These T cell receptor beta chains were read from a single sample in a study of blood T cell repertoires in COVID-19. Clones were sequenced by immunoSEQ multiplex PCR, and TCRdb holds only the in-frame ones, with some missing. The sample yields some 290,000 clones, 90% seen once. Source material: peripheral blood. These receptors came from a woman aged 40 to 50 with COVID-19, enrolled during active disease. The CDR3 runs from the conserved cysteine through the conserved F or W. The order of the fields is clone size, D gene, V gene, J gene, CDR3 DNA, CDR3 protein. The D gene is left open where the match is weak. Part of the rows lack a size; the others show once, few, many or a class for expanded clones.

.	TRBD1	TRBV3-1/TRBV3-2	TRBJ1-5	TGTGCCAGCAGCGACAGGGCAGGGGCCTCCAATCAGCCCCAGCATTTT	CASSDRAGASNQPQHF
.	TRBD1	TRBV5-4	TRBJ2-3	TGTGCCAGCAGCTGGGGACAGGGGGCGATAGATACGCAGTATTTT	CASSWGQGAIDTQYF
.	.	TRBV27	TRBJ1-2	TGTGCCAGCAGTCTTACAGGGAACTATGGCTACACCTTC	CASSLTGNYGYTF
few	.	TRBV19	TRBJ1-6	TGTGCCAGTAGTATAGGACAGGATTCACCCCTCCACTTT	CASSIGQDSPLHF
.	TRBD1	TRBV18	TRBJ1-2	TGTGCCAGCTCACCACCGGACAGGGTCGATGGCTACACCTTC	CASSPPDRVDGYTF
.	.	TRBV29-1	TRBJ1-1	TGCAGCGTTTACCGGGACCCGGGGGGCACTGAAGCTTTCTTT	CSVYRDPGGTEAFF
once	.	TRBV28	TRBJ1-2	TGTGCCAGCAGTCCTCGGAGACCGAGGTTGACTAACTATGGCTACACCTTC	CASSPRRPRLTNYGYTF
few	TRBD1	TRBV6-2/TRBV6-3	TRBJ1-5	TGTGCCAGCAGTCGGGACAGGACAGGCAATCAGCCCCAGCATTTT	CASSRDRTGNQPQHF
.	.	TRBV7-3	TRBJ2-1	TGTGCCAGCAGCTTAACTGAGTACAATGAGCAGTTCTTC	CASSLTEYNEQFF
once	TRBD1	TRBV2	TRBJ2-2	TGTGCCAGCAGTCCAGGGCGGACAGGGCAAACCGGGGAGCTGTTTTTT	CASSPGRTGQTGELFF
.	.	TRBV11-2	TRBJ1-2	TGTGCCAGCAGGAAGCGGTGGGGCTATGGCTACACCTTC	CASRKRWGYGYTF
.	TRBD2	TRBV6-5	TRBJ2-3	TGTGCCAGCAGCCCACTAGCGGGAGGGACAGATACGCAGTATTTT	CASSPLAGGTDTQYF
.	TRBD1	TRBV9	TRBJ1-5	TGTGCCAGCAGCGTAGGGGGACAGGGGATGCAGCCCCAGCATTTT	CASSVGGQGMQPQHF
once	TRBD1	TRBV19	TRBJ1-5	TGTGCCAGTAGTATAGGTTCTGGACAGGCCACCTATAGCAATCAGCCCCAGCATTTT	CASSIGSGQATYSNQPQHF
.	.	TRBV28	TRBJ1-5	TGTGCCAGCAGTTTTCTAGGCAATCAGCCCCAGCATTTT	CASSFLGNQPQHF
few	TRBD1	TRBV7-9	TRBJ1-1	TGTGCCAGCAGCTCCCGGGACAGGGCGGACGCTGAAGCTTTCTTT	CASSSRDRADAEAFF
.	TRBD1	TRBV6-2/TRBV6-3	TRBJ1-1	TGTGCCAGCAGTTACTGGACAGGGCTTATTTTGAACACTGAAGCTTTCTTT	CASSYWTGLILNTEAFF